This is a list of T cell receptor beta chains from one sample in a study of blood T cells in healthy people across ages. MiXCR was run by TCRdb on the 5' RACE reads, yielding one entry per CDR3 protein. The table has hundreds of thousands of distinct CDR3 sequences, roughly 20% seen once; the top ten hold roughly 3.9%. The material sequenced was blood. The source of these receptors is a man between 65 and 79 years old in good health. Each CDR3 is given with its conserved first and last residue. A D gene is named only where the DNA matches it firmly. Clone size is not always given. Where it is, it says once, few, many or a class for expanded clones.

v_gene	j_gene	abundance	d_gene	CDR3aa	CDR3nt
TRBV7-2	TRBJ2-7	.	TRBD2	CASSLVSAGGESFSYEQYF	TGTGCCAGCAGCTTGGTATCTGCGGGAGGCGAGAGTTTCTCCTACGAGCAGTACTTC
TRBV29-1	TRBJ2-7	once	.	CGVDAGTPTYEQYF	TGCGGCGTTGACGCCGGGACACCTACCTACGAGCAGTACTTC
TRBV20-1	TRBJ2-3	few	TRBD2	CSGGLAGGTQYF	TGCAGTGGGGGACTAGCGGGGGGTACGCAGTATTTT
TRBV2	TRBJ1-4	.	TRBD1	CASRDRRSTNEKLFF	TGTGCCAGCCGGGACAGGCGTTCAACTAATGAAAAACTGTTTTTT
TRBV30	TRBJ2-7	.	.	CAWNPGTTYEQYF	TGTGCCTGGAACCCCGGGACAACCTACGAGCAGTACTTC
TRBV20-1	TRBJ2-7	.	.	CSAPGVGDEQYF	TGCAGTGCCCCGGGCGTCGGAGACGAGCAGTACTTC
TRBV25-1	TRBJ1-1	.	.	CASSEYSGSRGGNTEAFF	TGTGCCAGCAGTGAATATTCGGGGAGTAGGGGTGGGAACACTGAAGCTTTCTTT
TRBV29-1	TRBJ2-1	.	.	CSVEGDLANEQFF	TGCAGCGTTGAAGGGGACTTGGCAAATGAGCAGTTCTTC
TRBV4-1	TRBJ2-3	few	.	CASSQVGRAPATDTQYF	TGCGCCAGCAGCCAAGTGGGTAGGGCGCCGGCCACAGATACGCAGTATTTT
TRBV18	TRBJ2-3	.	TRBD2	CASSPTSGRASTDTQYF	TGTGCCAGCTCACCAACTAGCGGGAGAGCTAGCACAGATACGCAGTATTTT
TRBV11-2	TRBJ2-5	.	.	CASSLEAGPATQYF	TGTGCCAGCAGCTTAGAGGCAGGGCCAGCGACCCAGTACTTC
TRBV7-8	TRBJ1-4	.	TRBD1	CASSDSGTGNEELFF	TGTGCCAGCAGCGATAGCGGGACAGGGAATGAAGAACTGTTTTTT
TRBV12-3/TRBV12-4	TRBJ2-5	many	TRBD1	CASRQGQLKETQYF	TGTGCCAGCAGACAGGGGCAATTAAAAGAGACCCAGTACTTC
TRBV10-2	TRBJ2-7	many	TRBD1	CASSERGQGSVEQYF	TGCGCCAGCAGTGAGAGGGGACAGGGTTCGGTCGAGCAGTACTTC
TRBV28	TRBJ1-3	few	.	CATGTPGQQNTIYF	TGTGCTACCGGGACCCCGGGACAACAAAACACCATATATTTT
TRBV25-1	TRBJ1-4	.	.	CASSLTGRSEKLFF	TGTGCCAGCAGTCTTACGGGAAGAAGTGAAAAACTGTTTTTT
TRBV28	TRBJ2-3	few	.	CASSFGSPADTQYF	TGTGCCAGCAGTTTTGGTAGCCCCGCAGATACGCAGTATTTT
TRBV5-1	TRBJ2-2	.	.	CASSLYLLGVSLNTGELFF	TGCGCCAGCAGCTTGTACCTTCTGGGGGTGTCCCTAAACACCGGGGAGCTGTTTTTT
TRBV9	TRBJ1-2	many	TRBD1	CASSVGQGASGYTF	TGTGCCAGCAGCGTGGGACAGGGGGCGAGTGGCTACACCTTC
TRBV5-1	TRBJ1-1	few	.	CASGLEGGKNTEAFF	TGCGCCAGCGGCTTAGAAGGGGGGAAGAACACTGAAGCTTTCTTT
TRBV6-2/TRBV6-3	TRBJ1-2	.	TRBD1	CASRRGQGTDGGYTF	TGTGCCAGCAGACGGGGACAGGGGACAGACGGTGGCTACACCTTC
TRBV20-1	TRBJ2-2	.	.	CSASTQTGEGELFF	TGCAGTGCTAGCACCCAGACGGGTGAAGGGGAGCTGTTTTTT
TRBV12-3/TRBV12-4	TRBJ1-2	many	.	CASSRGPNYGYTF	TGTGCCAGCAGTAGGGGTCCTAACTATGGCTACACCTTC
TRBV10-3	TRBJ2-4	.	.	CAISEEFKNIQYF	TGTGCCATCAGTGAGGAATTCAAAAACATTCAGTACTTC
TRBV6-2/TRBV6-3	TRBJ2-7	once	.	CASSRGQVGFYEQYF	TGTGCCAGCAGTAGGGGCCAGGTGGGCTTCTACGAGCAGTACTTC
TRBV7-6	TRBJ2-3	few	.	CASSPTGPAPGDTQYF	TGTGCCAGCAGCCCCACCGGGCCCGCACCGGGAGATACGCAGTATTTT
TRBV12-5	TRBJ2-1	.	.	CASGQDNEQFF	TGTGCTAGTGGGCAGGACAATGAGCAGTTCTTC
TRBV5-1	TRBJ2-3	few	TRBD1	CASSSRDRGADTQYF	TGCGCCAGCAGCTCCCGGGACAGGGGCGCAGATACGCAGTATTTT
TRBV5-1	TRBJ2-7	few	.	CASSPDPGLISYEQYF	TGCGCCAGCAGCCCAGACCCGGGACTCATTTCCTACGAGCAGTACTTC
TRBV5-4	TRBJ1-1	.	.	CASSLGTDQRAFF	TGTGCCAGCAGCCTTGGGACCGACCAGAGGGCTTTCTTT
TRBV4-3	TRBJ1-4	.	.	CASSQDAKTNEKLFF	TGCGCCAGCAGCCAAGATGCCAAAACAAATGAAAAACTGTTTTTT
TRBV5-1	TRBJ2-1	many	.	CASSPGTSPGEQFF	TGCGCCAGCAGCCCAGGGACCTCCCCTGGTGAGCAGTTCTTC
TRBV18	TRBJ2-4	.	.	CASSAGLGAKNIQYF	TGTGCCAGCTCAGCAGGGTTGGGAGCCAAAAACATTCAGTACTTC
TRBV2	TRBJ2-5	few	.	CASMKERETQYF	TGTGCCAGCATGAAGGAGAGGGAGACCCAGTACTTC
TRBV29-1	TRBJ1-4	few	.	CSVEDLGQDEKLFF	TGCAGCGTTGAAGATCTGGGGCAAGATGAAAAACTGTTTTTT
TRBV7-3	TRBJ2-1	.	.	CASSFPPTGEQFF	TGTGCCAGCAGCTTCCCCCCCACCGGGGAGCAGTTCTTC
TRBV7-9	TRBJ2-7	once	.	CASSQGRSEQYF	TGTGCCAGCAGTCAGGGGCGGAGCGAGCAGTACTTC
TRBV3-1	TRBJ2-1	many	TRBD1	CASSPGTGSYNEQFF	TGTGCTAGCAGCCCCGGGACAGGGTCCTACAATGAGCAGTTCTTC
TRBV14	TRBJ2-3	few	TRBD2	CASSPQGLADTQYF	TGTGCCAGCAGCCCTCAAGGACTAGCAGATACGCAGTATTTT
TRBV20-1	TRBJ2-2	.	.	CSATAIERTGELFF	TGCAGTGCGACGGCGATTGAAAGGACCGGGGAGCTGTTTTTT
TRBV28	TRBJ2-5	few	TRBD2	CASSFPGTSGQETQYF	TGTGCCAGCAGTTTCCCCGGGACTAGCGGACAAGAGACCCAGTACTTC
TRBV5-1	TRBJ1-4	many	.	CASSQGGTNEKLFF	TGCGCCAGCAGCCAAGGGGGAACTAATGAAAAACTGTTTTTT